The present T cell receptor (beta chain) was sequenced within a study of blood T cells in healthy people across ages. General study findings and limits: PBMCs left unsorted prevented a conclusive naive versus antigen-experienced comparison.

Donor samples were obtained from healthy Caucasian individuals from Russia, aged about 6 to 95. V lost 4 bases, J lost 0 bases, and 1 base stayed unmatched. Looked up from germline, CDR1 is LGHNA and CDR2 is YNFKEQ. The CDR3 has 14 amino acids. This clonotype showed up just a few times. Its antigen is unidentified. Primers used in a second PCR of about 6 to 12 cycles were a sample-barcoded 5' primer and a J-beta primer mix. MiXCR, run by TCRdb on the 5' RACE reads, gives a single entry per CDR3 protein. The sample has a few hundred thousand distinct CDR3 sequences, approximately 47% seen once. Sequenced material: blood. The chain combines TRBV4-2 with TRBJ2-7, with 9 bases matching TRBD1. The clonotype was recovered from a man between 60 and 75 years old in good health. The CDR3 region is CASSRQGGSYEQYF. CDR3 nucleotide sequence: TGTGCCAGCAGCCGACAGGGGGGCTCCTACGAGCAGTACTTC.